Sequencing of this T cell receptor beta chain was carried out in a study of long-term antiretroviral therapy in people with HIV (dated by TCRdb to between 2021 and 2023). Concerning the study at large: The earliest samples were collected approximately a decade before the 2015 WHO recommendation for immediate ART, a period when ART was typically delayed until CD4 counts fell. A retrospective serial study tested whether ART initiation and durable HIV suppression were associated with changes in peripheral blood TRB repertoire composition and diversity. A total of fewer than 250 cryopreserved PBMC samples came from 25 to 35 adults with confirmed HIV infection and were collected serially over a mean of roughly six years (range 1-12). Eleven of the 30 participants with HIV were female. No cross-contamination during QIAcube processing was seen in test extractions of a monoclonal T-cell line run alongside 33 polyclonal samples.

The immunoSEQ hsTCRB v3.0 assay was used at survey level resolution to sequence the TRB variable region. A depth of roughly 40,000-55,000 T-cell genomes per sample was targeted for TRB sequencing. TRB libraries were pooled and sequenced on an Illumina MiSeq using a v3 150-cycle kit. The paper's data handling went like this. Repertoire analysis was performed in R inside a reproducible Nextflow workflow that covered QC, data transformation and analysis. LymphoSeq2, an R package for exploring AIRR-Seq data, was used to implement custom analyses. After excluding a few samples that yielded fewer than 5000 total TRB sequences, 150 to 200 HIV repertoires remained for analysis. Of the approximately 190 retained HIV repertoires, over 55 were collected before and under 150 after ART initiation. Repertoires were downsampled to 5000 TRB nucleotide sequences, and summary statistics were averaged over 100 downsampling iterations. Only TRB sequences with CDR3 regions of at least seven amino acids were retained for analysis. Diversity was assessed using a clonality score derived from Shannon entropy and using the Gini coefficient. In the repertoire networks, any two of the top 5000 CDR3 amino acid sequences were linked whenever the two sequences differed by an edit distance of one. For TRB CDR3 amino acid sequences, antigen specificity groups and MHC restriction were predicted with GLIPH2. To flag known CMV, EBV, HIV or tissue antigen associations, CDR3 amino acid sequences were matched against VDJdb and McPAS-TCR. Pre-ART, post-ART and control groups were compared with Wilcoxon signed-rank tests and Holm-Bonferroni correction. Entries here come from immuneACCESS through TCRdb and include only in-frame sequences with V and J called. Some clones fail to appear in such tables; in the studies checked, an unresolved V gene covers under half of the shortfall, and the cause of the remainder is unknown. V, J and clone size are those of that table, while D and trimming were read from the DNA. The sample table shows approximately 32,000 clones, and 83% are seen once. Roughly 7.9% of the sample rests with the top ten.

Participants were included only if at least one PBMC sample before ART initiation and at least two post-ART samples were available. All participants with HIV were treated in the United States of America. Cryopreserved samples of 1-10 million PBMC were thawed and washed before DNA extraction. At the time of the earliest PBMC sample, participants with HIV were aged between about 20 and 54 years. Per participant, PBMC samples came from 1-4 timepoints prior to ART initiation and 2-8 timepoints following ART initiation, for a median of 7 samples. For every participant, serial HIV viral load, CD4+ T-cell count, ART history and demographic data were obtained. Genomic DNA was extracted from unsorted PBMC with a Qiagen kit on a QIAcube, with processing performed in batches of 12 samples. The full study reports these points: The samples span the years 2004 to 2017, and the ART regimens used at that time may not be as effective as current regimens. CDR3 length ranges in HIV repertoires were narrower than in controls, and network structure suggested an antigen-experienced repertoire with only a slight naive shift after ART. No data were available on ART adherence, viral resistance or therapy changes, limiting inferences about post-ART repertoire changes. Unsorted PBMC were profiled instead of sorted CD4+ and CD8+ T cells because pre-ART samples had limited cell numbers. Expanded TRB clones identified before ART initiation dominated the repertoire at all time points, although this dominance fluctuated and declined in many PLHIV after ART. Starting ART was linked to a significant rise in TRB diversity, yet even with long-term ART the diversity remained significantly lower than in transplant donor controls. Limited PBMC availability meant only the TCR beta chain was sequenced, without alpha chain pairing.

In this sample, this clone turned up once. No antigen is known for it. Base quality data are lacking; no much larger clone is found one base away. Counted from cysteine to phenylalanine, this CDR3 has 14 amino acids. Solely the CDR3 DNA is kept, with 42 bases framed from the first base. Via the germline V gene, CDR1 is MNHNS and CDR2 SASEGT. V is shortened by 3 bases, J by 0 bases, and the region joining them spans 6 bases. The TCR sequence derives from a man between 18 and 29 years old with HIV. The chain is encoded by TRBV6-1 joined to TRBJ2-1; the D gene is not confidently resolved. The source was unsorted PBMCs, collected 0.4 years before starting antiretroviral therapy. The CDR3 reads CASSEAFSYNEQFF. Read as DNA, the sequence is TGTGCCAGCAGTGAGGCGTTCTCCTACAATGAGCAGTTCTTC.